A selection of T cell receptor beta chains follows, all from one sample in a study of regulatory T cells in long-lasting Graves disease. From the multiplex PCR reads, TCRdb called clonotypes with MiXCR, one entry per CDR3 protein. The repertoire holds 350,000 to 450,000 distinct CDR3 sequences, with around 20% as singletons. Sequenced here: peripheral blood mononuclear cells (PBMCs), sampled when the disease was refractory, from a patient treated with antithyroid drugs. The receptors were sampled from a female donor with Graves disease. Each CDR3 is given with its conserved first and last residue. D genes are given only for firm matches. Clone size, where shown, is once, few, many, or a class for clones that have expanded.

CDR3aa: CASSLEGGGSYIQYF
CDR3nt: TGTGCCAGCAGCTTAGAGGGTGGGGGTTCGTACATTCAGTACTTC
abundance: many
v_gene: TRBV7-2
j_gene: TRBJ2-4
d_gene: -

CDR3aa: CASSYASGVTGANVLTF
CDR3nt: TGTGCCAGCAGTTACGCATCAGGGGTCACTGGGGCCAACGTCCTGACTTTC
abundance: few
v_gene: TRBV6-2/TRBV6-3
j_gene: TRBJ2-6
d_gene: -

CDR3aa: CASSLDAGAQYF
CDR3nt: TGTGCCAGCAGCTTAGATGCTGGGGCGCAGTATTTT
abundance: -
v_gene: TRBV7-8
j_gene: TRBJ2-3
d_gene: -

CDR3aa: CASSIGQGDYGYTF
CDR3nt: TGTGCCAGCAGCATCGGACAGGGTGACTATGGCTACACCTTC
abundance: many
v_gene: TRBV12-3/TRBV12-4
j_gene: TRBJ1-2
d_gene: TRBD1

CDR3aa: CASSQGEGMSQPQHF
CDR3nt: TGCGCCAGCAGCCAGGGGGAGGGAATGAGTCAGCCCCAGCATTTT
abundance: few
v_gene: TRBV4-1
j_gene: TRBJ1-5
d_gene: -

CDR3aa: CASSLTAGFPSGANVLTF
CDR3nt: TGTGCCAGCAGCTTGACAGCGGGATTCCCTTCTGGGGCCAACGTCCTGACTTTC
abundance: -
v_gene: TRBV7-9
j_gene: TRBJ2-6
d_gene: TRBD2

CDR3aa: CASSYSPNYYEQYF
CDR3nt: TGTGCCAGCAGTTACTCTCCGAACTACTACGAGCAGTACTTC
abundance: -
v_gene: TRBV6-2/TRBV6-3
j_gene: TRBJ2-7
d_gene: -

CDR3aa: CASSLLGTQETQYF
CDR3nt: TGTGCCAGCAGCTTACTTGGGACCCAAGAGACCCAGTACTTC
abundance: few
v_gene: TRBV9
j_gene: TRBJ2-5
d_gene: -

CDR3aa: CASSLVGVHEQYF
CDR3nt: TGTGCCAGCAGCTTGGTTGGTGTCCACGAGCAGTACTTC
abundance: -
v_gene: TRBV5-6
j_gene: TRBJ2-7
d_gene: -

CDR3aa: CASSSTPTGGGNRPQHF
CDR3nt: TGTGCCAGCAGTTCTACCCCTACAGGGGGCGGCAATCGGCCCCAGCATTTT
abundance: once
v_gene: TRBV12-3/TRBV12-4
j_gene: TRBJ1-5
d_gene: TRBD1

CDR3aa: CASSLKASLAKNIQYF
CDR3nt: TGTGCCAGCAGTTTAAAAGCAAGCCTAGCCAAAAACATTCAGTACTTC
abundance: few
v_gene: TRBV27
j_gene: TRBJ2-4
d_gene: -

CDR3aa: CASSQGQNIQYF
CDR3nt: TGTGCCAGCAGTCAGGGGCAAAACATTCAGTACTTC
abundance: many
v_gene: TRBV12-3/TRBV12-4
j_gene: TRBJ2-4
d_gene: -

CDR3aa: CASSPWVGNSRQPQHF
CDR3nt: TGTGCCAGCAGCCCGTGGGTGGGGAACTCTCGCCAGCCCCAGCATTTT
abundance: -
v_gene: TRBV28
j_gene: TRBJ1-5
d_gene: -

CDR3aa: CSVLRGYGYTF
CDR3nt: TGCAGCGTGCTAAGGGGCTATGGCTACACCTTC
abundance: many
v_gene: TRBV29-1
j_gene: TRBJ1-2
d_gene: -

CDR3aa: CASTKTGKDPEAFF
CDR3nt: TGTGCCAGTACTAAAACCGGGAAAGACCCTGAAGCTTTCTTT
abundance: few
v_gene: TRBV18
j_gene: TRBJ1-1
d_gene: -

CDR3aa: CASIEGGAFEAFF
CDR3nt: TGTGCCAGCATTGAGGGGGGGGCTTTTGAAGCTTTCTTT
abundance: -
v_gene: TRBV12-3/TRBV12-4
j_gene: TRBJ1-1
d_gene: -

CDR3aa: CSAESRDRGRPAPTGELFF
CDR3nt: TGCAGTGCCGAGTCCCGGGACAGGGGCCGCCCAGCACCCACCGGGGAGCTGTTTTTT
abundance: -
v_gene: TRBV20-1
j_gene: TRBJ2-2
d_gene: TRBD1

CDR3aa: CAWSVISVGELFF
CDR3nt: TGTGCCTGGAGTGTAATCTCTGTAGGGGAGCTGTTTTTT
abundance: -
v_gene: TRBV30
j_gene: TRBJ2-2
d_gene: -

CDR3aa: CASSQGWERETQYF
CDR3nt: TGTGCCAGCAGCCAAGGATGGGAGCGGGAGACCCAGTACTTC
abundance: -
v_gene: TRBV3-1
j_gene: TRBJ2-5
d_gene: -

CDR3aa: CATSDQREPTDTQYF
CDR3nt: TGTGCCACCAGTGACCAGCGGGAGCCCACAGATACGCAGTATTTT
abundance: -
v_gene: TRBV24-1
j_gene: TRBJ2-3
d_gene: TRBD2

CDR3aa: CASSAKGFSPLHF
CDR3nt: TGTGCCAGCAGTGCGAAGGGATTCTCACCCCTCCACTTT
abundance: once
v_gene: TRBV25-1
j_gene: TRBJ1-6
d_gene: -

CDR3aa: CASSLVGTVDGYTF
CDR3nt: TGTGCCAGCAGCTTGGTGGGGACAGTTGATGGCTACACCTTC
abundance: few
v_gene: TRBV7-9
j_gene: TRBJ1-2
d_gene: TRBD1

CDR3aa: CASSFLAGGLSYEQYF
CDR3nt: TGTGCCAGCAGCTTTTTAGCGGGAGGGCTCTCCTACGAGCAGTACTTC
abundance: few
v_gene: TRBV7-2
j_gene: TRBJ2-7
d_gene: TRBD2

CDR3aa: CAISWDLTGELFF
CDR3nt: TGTGCCATCAGTTGGGACCTAACCGGGGAGCTGTTTTTT
abundance: many
v_gene: TRBV10-3
j_gene: TRBJ2-2
d_gene: -

CDR3aa: CASRWGGVETQYF
CDR3nt: TGTGCCAGCAGATGGGGGGGGGTGGAGACCCAGTACTTC
abundance: few
v_gene: TRBV28
j_gene: TRBJ2-5
d_gene: TRBD2

CDR3aa: CASRYMGTEAFF
CDR3nt: TGCGCCAGCCGCTATATGGGGACAGAAGCTTTCTTT
abundance: few
v_gene: TRBV5-1
j_gene: TRBJ1-1
d_gene: -

CDR3aa: CASSPGSNTEAFF
CDR3nt: TGTGCCAGCAGCCCCGGTTCGAACACTGAAGCTTTCTTT
abundance: many
v_gene: TRBV18
j_gene: TRBJ1-1
d_gene: -

CDR3aa: CASSLGSEEYEQYF
CDR3nt: TGCGCCAGCAGCTTGGGTTCGGAGGAATACGAGCAGTACTTC
abundance: many
v_gene: TRBV5-1
j_gene: TRBJ2-7
d_gene: -

CDR3aa: CASSRTSSEQYF
CDR3nt: TGTGCCAGCAGCCGGACTAGCAGCGAGCAGTACTTC
abundance: once
v_gene: TRBV7-2
j_gene: TRBJ2-7
d_gene: TRBD2

CDR3aa: CASGPRLASDEQYF
CDR3nt: TGTGCCAGCGGCCCACGGCTAGCGTCTGACGAGCAGTACTTC
abundance: -
v_gene: TRBV9
j_gene: TRBJ2-7
d_gene: -

CDR3aa: CASSRLQGIEAFF
CDR3nt: TGTGCCAGCAGTCGACTACAGGGGATTGAAGCTTTCTTT
abundance: few
v_gene: TRBV6-1
j_gene: TRBJ1-1
d_gene: TRBD1

CDR3aa: CASRTGRGANNEKLFF
CDR3nt: TGTGCCAGCAGAACGGGCCGGGGGGCTAATAATGAAAAACTGTTTTTT
abundance: many
v_gene: TRBV12-3/TRBV12-4
j_gene: TRBJ1-4
d_gene: -

CDR3aa: CASSTNRAGATYEQYF
CDR3nt: TGTGCCAGCAGCACAAATAGGGCAGGGGCGACCTACGAGCAGTACTTC
abundance: few
v_gene: TRBV7-2
j_gene: TRBJ2-7
d_gene: -

CDR3aa: CASSGTGGRGETQYF
CDR3nt: TGTGCCAGCAGTGGGACAGGGGGACGAGGAGAGACCCAGTACTTC
abundance: many
v_gene: TRBV27
j_gene: TRBJ2-5
d_gene: TRBD1

CDR3aa: CASSPEGLAGGELFF
CDR3nt: TGTGCCAGCTCACCCGAAGGACTAGCAGGCGGGGAGCTGTTTTTT
abundance: -
v_gene: TRBV18
j_gene: TRBJ2-2
d_gene: TRBD2

CDR3aa: CASSSGTRESTYEQYF
CDR3nt: TGTGCCAGCAGTTCGGGTACCAGGGAATCGACCTACGAGCAGTACTTC
abundance: many
v_gene: TRBV28
j_gene: TRBJ2-7
d_gene: -

CDR3aa: CASSFGTAVTDTQYF
CDR3nt: TGTGCCAGCAGTTTTGGGACAGCCGTCACAGATACGCAGTATTTT
abundance: -
v_gene: TRBV12-3/TRBV12-4
j_gene: TRBJ2-3
d_gene: TRBD1

CDR3aa: CASSPKDSYYGYTF
CDR3nt: TGTGCCAGCAGCCCTAAGGACAGTTACTATGGCTACACCTTC
abundance: many
v_gene: TRBV12-3/TRBV12-4
j_gene: TRBJ1-2
d_gene: -

CDR3aa: CASSSTSASTEQYF
CDR3nt: TGTGCCAGCAGCAGTACTAGCGCCTCAACCGAGCAGTACTTC
abundance: few
v_gene: TRBV6-1
j_gene: TRBJ2-7
d_gene: TRBD2

CDR3aa: CASSLGPGPAGQPQHF
CDR3nt: TGTGCCAGCAGCTTAGGTCCGGGGCCGGCAGGTCAGCCCCAGCATTTT
abundance: many
v_gene: TRBV7-8
j_gene: TRBJ1-5
d_gene: -

CDR3aa: CANRSAPSPSGQFF
CDR3nt: TGTGCCAACAGAAGTGCGCCTAGCCCTTCTGGGCAGTTCTTC
abundance: -
v_gene: TRBV6-2/TRBV6-3
j_gene: TRBJ2-1
d_gene: -

CDR3aa: CSVEVNPAWQDRNIQYF
CDR3nt: TGCAGCGTTGAAGTTAATCCGGCTTGGCAGGACAGAAACATTCAGTACTTC
abundance: -
v_gene: TRBV29-1
j_gene: TRBJ2-4
d_gene: -

CDR3aa: CASSLERGLRNTIYF
CDR3nt: TGTGCCAGCAGCTTAGAGAGGGGGCTCAGAAACACCATATATTTT
abundance: -
v_gene: TRBV7-2
j_gene: TRBJ1-3
d_gene: TRBD1

CDR3aa: CASSLVLGSHYERYF
CDR3nt: TGTGCCAGCAGCTTAGTCCTAGGCAGCCACTACGAGCGGTACTTC
abundance: few
v_gene: TRBV7-9
j_gene: TRBJ2-7
d_gene: -

CDR3aa: CASTPGSGVAGELFF
CDR3nt: TGTGCCAGCACCCCGGGATCAGGGGTGGCCGGGGAGCTGTTTTTT
abundance: few
v_gene: TRBV12-3/TRBV12-4
j_gene: TRBJ2-2
d_gene: -

CDR3aa: CASSFMTGTSEAFF
CDR3nt: TGCGCCAGCAGCTTTATGACAGGGACCTCTGAAGCTTTCTTT
abundance: -
v_gene: TRBV5-1
j_gene: TRBJ1-1
d_gene: TRBD1

CDR3aa: CSALYRVAAIGTEAFF
CDR3nt: TGCAGTGCTCTGTACAGGGTTGCTGCTATCGGCACTGAAGCTTTCTTT
abundance: -
v_gene: TRBV20-1
j_gene: TRBJ1-1
d_gene: -

CDR3aa: CASSPGHPWRDTQYF
CDR3nt: TGTGCCAGCAGTCCGGGACATCCCTGGCGGGATACGCAGTATTTT
abundance: -
v_gene: TRBV27
j_gene: TRBJ2-3
d_gene: -

CDR3aa: CASGSRDWLYEQYF
CDR3nt: TGTGCCAGCGGTAGCCGGGACTGGTTGTACGAGCAGTACTTC
abundance: many
v_gene: TRBV28
j_gene: TRBJ2-7
d_gene: -

CDR3aa: CASSLRIRLVGASYEQYF
CDR3nt: TGTGCCAGCAGTTTACGGATACGACTAGTGGGAGCTTCCTACGAGCAGTACTTC
abundance: -
v_gene: TRBV12-3/TRBV12-4
j_gene: TRBJ2-7
d_gene: -

CDR3aa: CASSFARSPEAFF
CDR3nt: TGTGCCAGCAGCTTCGCGAGGAGCCCTGAAGCTTTCTTT
abundance: few
v_gene: TRBV5-6
j_gene: TRBJ1-1
d_gene: -

CDR3aa: CASSFARGRVETQYF
CDR3nt: TGTGCCAGCAGTTTCGCCAGGGGGCGCGTAGAGACCCAGTACTTC
abundance: many
v_gene: TRBV28
j_gene: TRBJ2-5
d_gene: TRBD1

CDR3aa: CASKYMGGYTF
CDR3nt: TGTGCCAGCAAATACATGGGGGGCTACACCTTC
abundance: many
v_gene: TRBV2
j_gene: TRBJ1-2
d_gene: -

CDR3aa: CASSLLAGEGQYF
CDR3nt: TGTGCCAGCAGTTTACTAGCGGGAGAAGGGCAGTACTTC
abundance: many
v_gene: TRBV12-3/TRBV12-4
j_gene: TRBJ2-7
d_gene: TRBD2